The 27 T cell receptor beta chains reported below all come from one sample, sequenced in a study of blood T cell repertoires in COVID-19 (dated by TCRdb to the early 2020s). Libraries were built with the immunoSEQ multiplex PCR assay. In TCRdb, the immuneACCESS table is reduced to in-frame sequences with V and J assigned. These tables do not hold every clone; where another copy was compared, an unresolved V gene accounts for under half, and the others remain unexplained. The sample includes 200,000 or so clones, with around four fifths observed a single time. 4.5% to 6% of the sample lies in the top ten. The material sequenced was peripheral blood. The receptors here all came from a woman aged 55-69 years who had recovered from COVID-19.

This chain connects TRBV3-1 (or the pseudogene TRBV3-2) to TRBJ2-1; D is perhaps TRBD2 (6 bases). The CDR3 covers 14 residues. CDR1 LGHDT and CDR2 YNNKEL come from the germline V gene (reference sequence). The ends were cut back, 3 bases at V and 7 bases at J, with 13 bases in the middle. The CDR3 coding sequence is TGTGCCAGCAGCCATAGCGGCACATTGAATGAGCAGTTCTTC. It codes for CASSHSGTLNEQFF.

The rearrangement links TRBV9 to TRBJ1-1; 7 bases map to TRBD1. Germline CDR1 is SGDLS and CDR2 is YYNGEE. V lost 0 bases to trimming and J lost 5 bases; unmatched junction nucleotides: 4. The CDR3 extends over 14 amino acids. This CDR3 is CASSVGQGETEAFF. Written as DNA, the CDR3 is TGTGCCAGCAGCGTAGGACAGGGAGAAACTGAAGCTTTCTTT.

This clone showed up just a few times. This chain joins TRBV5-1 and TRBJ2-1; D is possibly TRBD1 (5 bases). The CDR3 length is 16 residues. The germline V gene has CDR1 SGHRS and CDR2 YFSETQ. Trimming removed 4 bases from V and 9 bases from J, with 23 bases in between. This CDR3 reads CASSPKGREGYIEQFF. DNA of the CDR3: TGCGCCAGCAGCCCCAAGGGCAGGGAAGGGTATATTGAGCAGTTCTTC. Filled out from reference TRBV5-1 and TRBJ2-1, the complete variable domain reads KAGVTQTPRYLIKTRGQQVTLSCSPISGHRSVSWYQQTPGQGLQFLFEYFSETQRNKGNFPGRFSGRQFSNSRSEMNVSTLELGDSALYLCASSPKGREGYIEQFFGPGTRLTVL.

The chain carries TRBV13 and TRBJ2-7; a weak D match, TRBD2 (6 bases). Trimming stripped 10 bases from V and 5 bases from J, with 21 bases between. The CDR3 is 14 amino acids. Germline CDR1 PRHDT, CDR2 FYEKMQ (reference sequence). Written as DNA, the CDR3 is TGTGCCATCGGGTGGGAGGACAAGCCTAACGAGCAGTACTTC. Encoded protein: CAIGWEDKPNEQYF. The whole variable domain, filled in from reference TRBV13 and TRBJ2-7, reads AAGVIQSPRHLIKEKRETATLKCYPIPRHDTVYWYQQGPGQDPQFLISFYEKMQSDKGSIPDRFSAQQFSDYHSELNMSSLELGDSALYFCAIGWEDKPNEQYFGPGTRLTVT.

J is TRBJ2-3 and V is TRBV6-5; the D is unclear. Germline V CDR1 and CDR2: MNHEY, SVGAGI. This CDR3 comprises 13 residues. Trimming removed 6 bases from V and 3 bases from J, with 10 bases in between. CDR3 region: CASRRVRTDTQYF. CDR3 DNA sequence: TGTGCCAGCAGACGGGTTAGAACAGATACGCAGTATTTT.

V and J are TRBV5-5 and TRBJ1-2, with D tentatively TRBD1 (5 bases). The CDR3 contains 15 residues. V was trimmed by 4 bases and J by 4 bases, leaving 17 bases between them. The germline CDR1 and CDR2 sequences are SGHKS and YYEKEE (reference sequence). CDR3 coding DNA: TGTGCCAGCAGCCCACAGGAGCAGGCCAGCTATGGCTACACCTTC. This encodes CASSPQEQASYGYTF.

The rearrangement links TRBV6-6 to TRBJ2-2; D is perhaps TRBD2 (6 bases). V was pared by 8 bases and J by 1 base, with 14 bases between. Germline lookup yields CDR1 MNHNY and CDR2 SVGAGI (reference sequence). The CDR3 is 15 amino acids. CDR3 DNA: TGTGCCAGCCATAGCGGTACACAGAACACCGGGGAGCTGTTTTTT. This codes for CASHSGTQNTGELFF.

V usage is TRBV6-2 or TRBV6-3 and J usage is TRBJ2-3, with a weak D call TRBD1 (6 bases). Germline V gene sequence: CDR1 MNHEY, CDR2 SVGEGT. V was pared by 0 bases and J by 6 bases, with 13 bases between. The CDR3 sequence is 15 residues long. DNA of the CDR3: TGTGCCAGCAGTTACTCGGCAGGGGTGGGCGATACGCAGTATTTT. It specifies CASSYSAGVGDTQYF.

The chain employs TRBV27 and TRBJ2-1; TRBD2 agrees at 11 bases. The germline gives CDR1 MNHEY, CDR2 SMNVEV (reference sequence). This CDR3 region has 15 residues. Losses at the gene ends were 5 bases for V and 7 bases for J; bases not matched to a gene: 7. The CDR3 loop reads CASSVLAGAKNEQFF. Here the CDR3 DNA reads TGTGCCAGCAGTGTACTAGCGGGGGCGAAGAATGAGCAGTTCTTC.

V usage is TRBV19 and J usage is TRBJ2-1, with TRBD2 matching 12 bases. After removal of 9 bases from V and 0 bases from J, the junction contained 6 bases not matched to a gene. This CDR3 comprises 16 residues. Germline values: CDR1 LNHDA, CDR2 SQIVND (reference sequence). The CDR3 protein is CASRGLAGRSYNEQFF. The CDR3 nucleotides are TGTGCCAGCCGGGGACTAGCGGGCCGCTCCTACAATGAGCAGTTCTTC.

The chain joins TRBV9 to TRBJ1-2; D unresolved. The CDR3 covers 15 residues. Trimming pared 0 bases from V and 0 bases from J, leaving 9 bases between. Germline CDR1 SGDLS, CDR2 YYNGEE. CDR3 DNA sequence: TGTGCCAGCAGCGTAGGTTGGTTAGCTAACTATGGCTACACCTTC. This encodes CASSVGWLANYGYTF.

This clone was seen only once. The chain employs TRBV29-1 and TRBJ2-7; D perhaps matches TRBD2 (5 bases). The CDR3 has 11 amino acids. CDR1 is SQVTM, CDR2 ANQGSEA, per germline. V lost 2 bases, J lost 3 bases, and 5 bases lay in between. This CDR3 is CSVESGYEQYF. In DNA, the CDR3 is TGCAGCGTTGAAAGCGGCTACGAGCAGTACTTC.

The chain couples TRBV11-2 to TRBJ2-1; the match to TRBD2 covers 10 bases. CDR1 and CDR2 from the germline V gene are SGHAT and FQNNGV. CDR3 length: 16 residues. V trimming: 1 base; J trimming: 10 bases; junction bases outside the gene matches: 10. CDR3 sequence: CASSLVYSGGAREQFF. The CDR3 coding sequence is TGTGCCAGCAGCTTAGTATACAGCGGGGGGGCCAGGGAGCAGTTCTTC.

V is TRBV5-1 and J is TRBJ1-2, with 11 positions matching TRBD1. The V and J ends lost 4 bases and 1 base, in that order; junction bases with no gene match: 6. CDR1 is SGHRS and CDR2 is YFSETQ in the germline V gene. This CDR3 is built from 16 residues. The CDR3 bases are TGCGCCAGCAGCCCAGGGACAGGGGGGCTTAACTATGGCTACACCTTC. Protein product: CASSPGTGGLNYGYTF.

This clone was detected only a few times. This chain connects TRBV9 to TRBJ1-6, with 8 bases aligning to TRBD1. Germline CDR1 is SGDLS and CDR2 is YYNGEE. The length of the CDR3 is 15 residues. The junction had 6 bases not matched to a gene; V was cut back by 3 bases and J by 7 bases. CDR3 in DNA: TGTGCCAGCAGCGACAGGACAGGGAGAAATTCACCCCTCCACTTT. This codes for CASSDRTGRNSPLHF. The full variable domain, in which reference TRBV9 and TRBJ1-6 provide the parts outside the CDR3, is DSGVTQTPKHLITATGQRVTLRCSPRSGDLSVYWYQQSLDQGLQFLIQYYNGEERAKGNILERFSAQQFPDLHSELNLSSLELGDSALYFCASSDRTGRNSPLHFGNGTRLTVT.

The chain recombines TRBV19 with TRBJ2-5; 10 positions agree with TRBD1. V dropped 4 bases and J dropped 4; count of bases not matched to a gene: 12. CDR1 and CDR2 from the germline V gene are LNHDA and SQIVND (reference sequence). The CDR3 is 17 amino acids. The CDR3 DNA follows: TGTGCCAGTAGTACCGGGACAGGGGCGGTTGCAGGAGAGACCCAGTACTTC. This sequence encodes CASSTGTGAVAGETQYF. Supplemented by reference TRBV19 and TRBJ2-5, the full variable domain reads DGGITQSPKYLFRKEGQNVTLSCEQNLNHDAMYWYRQDPGQGLRLIYYSQIVNDFQKGDIAEGYSVSREKKESFPLTVTSAQKNPTAFYLCASSTGTGAVAGETQYFGPGTRLLVL.

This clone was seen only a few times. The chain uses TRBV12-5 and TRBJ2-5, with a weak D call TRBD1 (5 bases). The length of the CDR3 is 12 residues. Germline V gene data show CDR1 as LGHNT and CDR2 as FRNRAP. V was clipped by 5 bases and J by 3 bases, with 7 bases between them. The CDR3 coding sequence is TGTGCTAGTGGTACCAGGGAAGAGACCCAGTACTTC. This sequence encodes CASGTREETQYF.

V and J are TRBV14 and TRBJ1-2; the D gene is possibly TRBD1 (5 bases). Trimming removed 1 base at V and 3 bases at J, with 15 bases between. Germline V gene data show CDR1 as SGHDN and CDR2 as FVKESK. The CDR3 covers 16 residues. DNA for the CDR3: TGTGCCAGCAGCCAAGCCCACCGGGGGTGGCACTATGGCTACACCTTC. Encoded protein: CASSQAHRGWHYGYTF.

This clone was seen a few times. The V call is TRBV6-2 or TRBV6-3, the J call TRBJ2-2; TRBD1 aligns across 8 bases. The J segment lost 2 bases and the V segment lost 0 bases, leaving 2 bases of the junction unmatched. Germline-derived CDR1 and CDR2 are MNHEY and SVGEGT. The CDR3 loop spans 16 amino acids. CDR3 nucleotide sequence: TGTGCCAGCAGTTACTCGGACAGGGACAACACCGGGGAGCTGTTTTTT. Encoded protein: CASSYSDRDNTGELFF.

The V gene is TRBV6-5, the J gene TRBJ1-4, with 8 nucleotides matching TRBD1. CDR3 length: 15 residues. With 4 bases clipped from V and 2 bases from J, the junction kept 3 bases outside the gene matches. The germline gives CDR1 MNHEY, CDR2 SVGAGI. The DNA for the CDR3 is TGTGCCAGCAGTTTACAGGGGGGGACTAATGAAAAACTGTTTTTT. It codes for CASSLQGGTNEKLFF.

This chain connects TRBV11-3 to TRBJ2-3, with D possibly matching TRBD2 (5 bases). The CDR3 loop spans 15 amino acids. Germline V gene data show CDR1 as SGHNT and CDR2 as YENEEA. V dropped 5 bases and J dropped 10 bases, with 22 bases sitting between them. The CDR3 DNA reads TGTGCCAGCAGCCCACCGGACGGCCCCCACGGGGCGCAGTATTTT. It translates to CASSPPDGPHGAQYF.

The CDR3 loop is CAISENLGGGTYEQYF. The CDR3 DNA sequence: TGTGCCATCAGTGAAAATCTGGGCGGGGGGACCTACGAGCAGTACTTC. V is TRBV10-3 and J is TRBJ2-7; 8 bases are shared with TRBD2. The CDR3 extends over 16 amino acids. Germline V gene sequence: CDR1 ENHRY, CDR2 SYGVKD. The ends lost 3 bases at V and 2 bases at J; junction bases unmatched: 9.

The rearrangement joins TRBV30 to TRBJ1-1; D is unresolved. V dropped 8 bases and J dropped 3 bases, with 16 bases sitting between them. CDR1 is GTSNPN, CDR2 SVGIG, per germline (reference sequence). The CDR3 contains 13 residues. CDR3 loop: CAAVPWSDTEAFF. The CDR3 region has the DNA TGTGCCGCCGTCCCGTGGTCGGACACTGAAGCTTTCTTT.

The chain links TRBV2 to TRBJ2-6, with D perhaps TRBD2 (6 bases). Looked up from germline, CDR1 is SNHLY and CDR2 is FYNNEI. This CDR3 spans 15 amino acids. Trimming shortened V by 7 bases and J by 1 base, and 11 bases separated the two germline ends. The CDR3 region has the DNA TGTGCCAGCAAGGTGGGGGGTTCTGGGGCCAACGTCCTGACTTTC. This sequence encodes CASKVGGSGANVLTF.

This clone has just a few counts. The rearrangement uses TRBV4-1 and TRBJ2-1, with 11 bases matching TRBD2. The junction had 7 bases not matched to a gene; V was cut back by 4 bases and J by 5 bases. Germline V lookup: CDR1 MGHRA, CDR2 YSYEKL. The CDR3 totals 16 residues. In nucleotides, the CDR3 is TGCGCCAGCAGCCCCCTGGGACTAGCGGACCACAATGAGCAGTTCTTC. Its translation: CASSPLGLADHNEQFF.

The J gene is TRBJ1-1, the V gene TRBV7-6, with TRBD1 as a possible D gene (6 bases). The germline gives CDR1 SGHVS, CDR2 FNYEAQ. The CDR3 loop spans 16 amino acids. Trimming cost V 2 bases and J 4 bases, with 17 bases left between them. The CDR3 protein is CASSLTGGRVGTEAFF. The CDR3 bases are TGTGCCAGCAGCTTAACGGGGGGCCGGGTCGGCACTGAAGCTTTCTTT. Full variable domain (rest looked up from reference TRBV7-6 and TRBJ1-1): GAGVSQSPRYKVTKRGQDVALRCDPISGHVSLYWYRQALGQGPEFLTYFNYEAQQDKSGLPNDRFSAERPEGSISTLTIQRTEQRDSAMYRCASSLTGGRVGTEAFFGQGTRLTVV.

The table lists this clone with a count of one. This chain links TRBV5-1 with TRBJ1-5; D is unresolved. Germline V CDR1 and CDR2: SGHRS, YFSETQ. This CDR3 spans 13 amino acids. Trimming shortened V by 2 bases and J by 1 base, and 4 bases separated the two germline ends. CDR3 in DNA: TGCGCCAGCAGCTTACAGAGCAATCAGCCCCAGCATTTT. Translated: CASSLQSNQPQHF. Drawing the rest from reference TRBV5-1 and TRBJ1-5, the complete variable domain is KAGVTQTPRYLIKTRGQQVTLSCSPISGHRSVSWYQQTPGQGLQFLFEYFSETQRNKGNFPGRFSGRQFSNSRSEMNVSTLELGDSALYLCASSLQSNQPQHFGDGTRLSIL.